The present entry profiles one T cell receptor (beta chain) with its context. Its target is not known. There were likely unrecorded immune exposures, though donors were nominally healthy when sampled. The data originate from a study of cytomegalovirus exposure and HLA in healthy donors. In the PCR, 60 Vbeta and 13 Jbeta primers were used. Sequencing was performed with immunoSEQ multiplex PCR; in TCRdb, only in-frame clones are kept and a portion is missing. Altogether roughly 160,000 clones are present, approximately 74% being singletons, with the ten largest covering around 2.8%. Trimming took 9 bases from V and 1 from J; bases not matched to a gene: 7. The germline CDR1 and CDR2 sequences are SGHTA and FQGNSA. The CDR3 is 15 residues long. Study results and limitations: Later on, analysis showed that most CMV-associated TCR beta chains appeared to be HLA-restricted.

The rearrangement joins TRBV7-2 to TRBJ1-3; TRBD1 matches at 9 bases. This sequence was found in a woman in her 30s in good health and CMV-seronegative. What was sequenced was PBMCs. CDR3 loop: CASFGQGQSGNTIYF. CDR3 in DNA: TGTGCCAGTTTCGGACAGGGGCAATCTGGAAACACCATATATTTT.